This T cell receptor (beta chain) was documented in a study of blood T cells in healthy people across ages. This clonotype was seen a handful of times. Then a second PCR, running roughly 7 to 11 cycles, was carried out with a sample-barcoded 5' primer and a J-beta primer mix. One entry per CDR3 protein, called by TCRdb with MiXCR from the 5' RACE reads. The sample has some 850,000 distinct CDR3 sequences, roughly 26% seen once. This same sample was also part of a study on T cells of mothers and their children. That work states: There were over 8.5 million TCR beta CDR3 reads from each mother and about 3 million from each child.

The material sequenced was blood. The source of this sequence is a boy between 10 and 17 years old in good health.

DNA of the CDR3: TGTGCCAGCAGCTCCCCTGGGGGGCACAATGAGCAGTTCTTC. Translating gives CASSSPGGHNEQFF. This sequence joins TRBV7-3 and TRBJ2-1; D could derive from TRBD1 or TRBD2 (6 bases each). V was pared by 4 bases and J by 5 bases, with 12 bases between. CDR1 is SGHTA, CDR2 FQGTGA, per germline. This CDR3 spans 14 amino acids. Using reference TRBV7-3 and TRBJ2-1 for the parts outside the CDR3, the full variable domain is GAGVSQTPSNKVTEKGKYVELRCDPISGHTALYWYRQSLGQGPEFLIYFQGTGAADDSGLPNDRFFAVRPEGSVSTLKIQRTERGDSAVYLCASSSPGGHNEQFFGPGTRLTVL.